This T cell receptor (beta chain) was observed in a study of shared clonotypes between healthy human individuals. Findings of the study overall: Specimens sampled were limited to blood, with tissue repertoires likely differing. Clonotype sharing among donors was expected to depend on sequencing depth. Rarefaction curves obtained for sorted subsets showed sequencing incomplete despite large depth.

The genomic DNA of each subset was split evenly across several immunoSEQ plates. Repertoires were generated with immunoSEQ multiplex PCR, while TCRdb's copy carries only in-frame clones and drops some. This table holds approximately 2,000,000 clones, roughly 93% found once. Unmatched junction bases numbered 9, after V lost 3 bases and J lost 6 bases. In germline, CDR1 is SGDLS, CDR2 YYNGEE. The CDR3 consists of 14 residues. CD45RO negativity and positive selection for CCR7 defined naive CD8 cells, a population that excluded terminally differentiated effector memory CD45RA+ cells. Of note for this clone: What it binds is unknown.

Sequenced input: naive CD8+ T cells from PBMCs. J is TRBJ2-7 and V is TRBV9; TRBD2 matches 7 bases. The source is a man younger than 35 in good health. Some clones in this sample may be carry-over from other donors' samples. The CDR3 reads CASSGTRAGVEQYF. CDR3 sequence (DNA): TGTGCCAGCAGCGGCACGAGGGCGGGGGTCGAGCAGTACTTC. Complete variable domain (other parts from reference TRBV9 and TRBJ2-7): DSGVTQTPKHLITATGQRVTLRCSPRSGDLSVYWYQQSLDQGLQFLIQYYNGEERAKGNILERFSAQQFPDLHSELNLSSLELGDSALYFCASSGTRAGVEQYFGPGTRLTVT.